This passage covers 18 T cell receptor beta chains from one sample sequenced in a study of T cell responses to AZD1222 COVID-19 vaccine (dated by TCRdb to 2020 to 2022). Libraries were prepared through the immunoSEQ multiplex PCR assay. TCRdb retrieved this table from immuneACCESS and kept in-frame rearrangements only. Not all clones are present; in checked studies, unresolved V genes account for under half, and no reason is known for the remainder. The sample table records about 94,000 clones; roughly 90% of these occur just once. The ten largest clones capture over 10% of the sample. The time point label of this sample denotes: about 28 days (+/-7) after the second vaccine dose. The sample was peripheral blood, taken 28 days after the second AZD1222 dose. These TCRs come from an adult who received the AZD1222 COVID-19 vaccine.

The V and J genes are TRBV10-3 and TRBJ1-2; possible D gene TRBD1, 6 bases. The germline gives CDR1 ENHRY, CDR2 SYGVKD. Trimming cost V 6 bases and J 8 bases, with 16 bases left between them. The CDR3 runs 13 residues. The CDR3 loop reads CAISPNREQGYTF. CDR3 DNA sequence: TGTGCCATCAGCCCCAACAGGGAACAAGGCTACACCTTC.

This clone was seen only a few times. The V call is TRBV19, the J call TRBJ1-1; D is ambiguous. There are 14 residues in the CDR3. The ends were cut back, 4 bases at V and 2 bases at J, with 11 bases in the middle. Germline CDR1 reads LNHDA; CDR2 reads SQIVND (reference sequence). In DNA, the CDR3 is TGTGCCAGTAGTACTAACGGAGACAACACTGAAGCTTTCTTT. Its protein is CASSTNGDNTEAFF.

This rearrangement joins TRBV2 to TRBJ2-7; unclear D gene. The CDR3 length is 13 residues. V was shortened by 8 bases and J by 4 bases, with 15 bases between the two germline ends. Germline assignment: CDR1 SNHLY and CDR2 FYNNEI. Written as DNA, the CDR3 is TGTGCCAGCCTACCGACGGAAGGATACGAGCAGTACTTC. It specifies CASLPTEGYEQYF. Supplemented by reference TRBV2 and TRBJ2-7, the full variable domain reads EPEVTQTPSHQVTQMGQEVILRCVPISNHLYFYWYRQILGQKVEFLVSFYNNEISEKSEIFDDQFSVERPDGSNFTLKIRSTKLEDSAMYFCASLPTEGYEQYFGPGTRLTVT.

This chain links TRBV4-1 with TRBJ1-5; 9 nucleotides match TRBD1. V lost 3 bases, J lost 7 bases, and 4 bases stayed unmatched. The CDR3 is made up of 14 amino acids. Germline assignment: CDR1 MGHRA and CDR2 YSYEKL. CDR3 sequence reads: CASSQGQGRQPQHF. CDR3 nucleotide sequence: TGCGCCAGCAGCCAGGGACAGGGACGGCAGCCCCAGCATTTT.

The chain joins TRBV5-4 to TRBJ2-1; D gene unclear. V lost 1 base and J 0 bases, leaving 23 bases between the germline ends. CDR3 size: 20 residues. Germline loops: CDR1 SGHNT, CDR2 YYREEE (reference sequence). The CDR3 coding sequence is TGTGCCAGCAGCTTGATCGCTAGAGCTGGGCCCCTCAGCTCCTACAATGAGCAGTTCTTC. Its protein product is CASSLIARAGPLSSYNEQFF.

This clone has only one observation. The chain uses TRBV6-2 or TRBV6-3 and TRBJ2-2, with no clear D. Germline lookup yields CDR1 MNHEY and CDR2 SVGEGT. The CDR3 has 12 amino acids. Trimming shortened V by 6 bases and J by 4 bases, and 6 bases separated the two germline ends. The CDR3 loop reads CASSLLTGELFF. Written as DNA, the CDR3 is TGTGCCAGCAGCCTCCTCACCGGGGAGCTGTTTTTT.

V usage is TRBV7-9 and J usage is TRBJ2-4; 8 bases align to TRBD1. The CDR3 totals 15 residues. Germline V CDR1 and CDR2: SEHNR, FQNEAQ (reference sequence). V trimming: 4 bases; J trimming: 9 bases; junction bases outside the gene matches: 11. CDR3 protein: CASSSVEGTGGIQYF. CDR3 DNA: TGTGCCAGCAGCTCAGTAGAGGGGACAGGAGGCATTCAGTACTTC.

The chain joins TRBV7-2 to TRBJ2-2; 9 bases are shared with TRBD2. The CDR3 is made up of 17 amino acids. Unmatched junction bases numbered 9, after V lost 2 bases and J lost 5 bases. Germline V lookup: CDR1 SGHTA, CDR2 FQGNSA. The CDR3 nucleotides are TGTGCCAGCAGCTTATTCGGAGCGGGGGGTCTTACCGGGGAGCTGTTTTTT. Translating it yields CASSLFGAGGLTGELFF.

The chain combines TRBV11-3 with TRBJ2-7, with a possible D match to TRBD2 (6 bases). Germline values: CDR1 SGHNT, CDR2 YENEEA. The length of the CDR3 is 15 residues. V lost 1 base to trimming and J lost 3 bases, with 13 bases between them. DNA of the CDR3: TGTGCCAGCAGCTTAGGCGGGACGTACCGCTACGAGCAGTACTTC. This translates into CASSLGGTYRYEQYF.

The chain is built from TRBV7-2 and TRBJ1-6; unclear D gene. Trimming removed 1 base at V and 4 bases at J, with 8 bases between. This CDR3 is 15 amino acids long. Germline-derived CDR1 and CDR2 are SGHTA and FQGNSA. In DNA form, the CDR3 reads TGTGCCAGCAGCTTAGAACAGTTATATAATTCACCCCTCCACTTT. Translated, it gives CASSLEQLYNSPLHF.

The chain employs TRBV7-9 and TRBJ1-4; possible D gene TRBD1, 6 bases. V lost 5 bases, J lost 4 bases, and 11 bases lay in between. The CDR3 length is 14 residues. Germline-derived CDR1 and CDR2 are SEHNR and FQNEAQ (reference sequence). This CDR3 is CASSEGQINEKLFF. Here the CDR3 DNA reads TGTGCCAGCAGCGAAGGACAGATTAATGAAAAACTGTTTTTT.

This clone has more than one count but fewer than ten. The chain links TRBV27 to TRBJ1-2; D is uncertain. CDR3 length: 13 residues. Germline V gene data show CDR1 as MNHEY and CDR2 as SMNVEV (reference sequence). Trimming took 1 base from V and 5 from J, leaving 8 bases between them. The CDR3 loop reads CASSLYSDYGYTF. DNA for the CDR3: TGTGCCAGCAGTTTATATTCGGATTATGGCTACACCTTC.

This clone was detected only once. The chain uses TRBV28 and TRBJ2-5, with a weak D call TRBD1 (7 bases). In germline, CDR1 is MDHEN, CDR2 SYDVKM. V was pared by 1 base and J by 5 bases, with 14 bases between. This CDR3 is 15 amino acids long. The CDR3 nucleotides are TGTGCCAGCAGTTTATTCTCAGGGGGAGGCGAGACCCAGTACTTC. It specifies CASSLFSGGGETQYF.

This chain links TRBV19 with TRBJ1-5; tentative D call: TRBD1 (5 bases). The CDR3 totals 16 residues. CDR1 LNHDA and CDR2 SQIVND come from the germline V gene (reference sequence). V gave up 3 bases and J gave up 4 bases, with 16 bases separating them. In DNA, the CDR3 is TGTGCCAGTAGTATGATAGGGGCAGGAGGGAATCAGCCCCAGCATTTT. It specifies CASSMIGAGGNQPQHF.

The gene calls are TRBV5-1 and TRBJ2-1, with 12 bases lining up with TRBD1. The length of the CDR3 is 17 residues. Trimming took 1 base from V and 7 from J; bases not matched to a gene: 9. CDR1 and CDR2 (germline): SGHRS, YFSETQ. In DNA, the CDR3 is TGCGCCAGCAGCTTGACGAGCGCGGGACAGGGGGCTAATGAGCAGTTCTTC. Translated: CASSLTSAGQGANEQFF.

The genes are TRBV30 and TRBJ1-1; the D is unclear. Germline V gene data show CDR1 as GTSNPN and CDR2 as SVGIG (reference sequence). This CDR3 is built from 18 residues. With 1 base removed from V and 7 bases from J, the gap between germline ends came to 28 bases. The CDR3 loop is CAWSARGDIFLIESEAFF. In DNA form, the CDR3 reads TGTGCCTGGAGTGCCCGGGGAGACATCTTCTTAATTGAAAGTGAAGCTTTCTTT.

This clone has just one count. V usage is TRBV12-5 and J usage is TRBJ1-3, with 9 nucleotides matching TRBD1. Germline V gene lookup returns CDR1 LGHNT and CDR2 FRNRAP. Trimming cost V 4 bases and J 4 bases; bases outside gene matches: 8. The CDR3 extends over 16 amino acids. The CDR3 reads CASGSGQGHLGNTIYF. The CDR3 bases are TGTGCTAGTGGTTCTGGACAGGGGCATCTAGGAAACACCATATATTTT.

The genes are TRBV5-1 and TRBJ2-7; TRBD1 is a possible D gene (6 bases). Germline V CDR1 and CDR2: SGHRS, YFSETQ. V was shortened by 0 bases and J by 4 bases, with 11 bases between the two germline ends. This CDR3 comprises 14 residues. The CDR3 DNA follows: TGCGCCAGCAGCTTGGGGGGGCCCTTATACGAGCAGTACTTC. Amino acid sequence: CASSLGGPLYEQYF. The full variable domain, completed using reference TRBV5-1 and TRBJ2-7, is KAGVTQTPRYLIKTRGQQVTLSCSPISGHRSVSWYQQTPGQGLQFLFEYFSETQRNKGNFPGRFSGRQFSNSRSEMNVSTLELGDSALYLCASSLGGPLYEQYFGPGTRLTVT.